This is a list of T cell receptor beta chains from one sample in a study of cytomegalovirus exposure and HLA in healthy donors. Produced via immunoSEQ multiplex PCR; TCRdb's table is partial and in-frame only. This table has around 200,000 clones, 80% appearing once. The sequenced sample was PBMCs. All receptors come from a boy aged 5-17 years in good health and CMV-seronegative. The CDR3 runs from the conserved cysteine through the conserved F or W. D genes are given only for firm matches. The size entry is marked missing in some rows and otherwise reads once, few, many or a size class.

cdr3_aa: CASSLETSGYTDTQYF
cdr3_nt: TGCGCCAGCAGCTTGGAGACTAGCGGGTACACAGATACGCAGTATTTT
v_call: TRBV5-1
cdr3_length: 16
j_call: TRBJ2-3
clone_size: NA
d_call: TRBD2

cdr3_aa: CAISESRPGQTNTEAFF
cdr3_nt: TGTGCCATCAGTGAGTCGAGACCGGGACAGACGAACACTGAAGCTTTCTTT
v_call: TRBV10-3
cdr3_length: 17
j_call: TRBJ1-1
clone_size: NA
d_call: TRBD1

cdr3_aa: CASSILAGGPTGELFF
cdr3_nt: TGTGCCAGTAGTATTCTGGCGGGAGGGCCGACCGGGGAGCTGTTTTTT
v_call: TRBV19
cdr3_length: 16
j_call: TRBJ2-2
clone_size: NA
d_call: TRBD2

cdr3_aa: CAISGGTGNEQFF
cdr3_nt: TGTGCCATCAGTGGGGGCACCGGCAATGAGCAGTTCTTC
v_call: TRBV10-3
cdr3_length: 13
j_call: TRBJ2-1
clone_size: NA
d_call: NA

cdr3_aa: CASSQTPGGSYNEQFF
cdr3_nt: TGTGCCAGCAGTCAAACCCCGGGGGGCTCCTACAATGAGCAGTTCTTC
v_call: TRBV7-3
cdr3_length: 16
j_call: TRBJ2-1
clone_size: NA
d_call: TRBD2

cdr3_aa: CASTPDPGGELFF
cdr3_nt: TGTGCCAGCACCCCCGACCCCGGGGGGGAGCTGTTTTTT
v_call: TRBV5-4
cdr3_length: 13
j_call: TRBJ2-2
clone_size: NA
d_call: NA

cdr3_aa: CASSLGPYTTATNEKLFF
cdr3_nt: TGCGCCAGCAGCTTGGGCCCCTATACGACAGCAACTAATGAAAAACTGTTTTTT
v_call: TRBV5-1
cdr3_length: 18
j_call: TRBJ1-4
clone_size: NA
d_call: NA

cdr3_aa: CASSPLEGPRYGYTF
cdr3_nt: TGTGCCAGCTCACCACTAGAGGGCCCGCGCTATGGCTACACCTTC
v_call: TRBV18
cdr3_length: 15
j_call: TRBJ1-2
clone_size: NA
d_call: NA

cdr3_aa: CASSLSVLSNQPQHF
cdr3_nt: TGTGCCAGCAGTTTATCGGTTTTGAGCAATCAGCCCCAGCATTTT
v_call: TRBV6-5
cdr3_length: 15
j_call: TRBJ1-5
clone_size: NA
d_call: NA

cdr3_aa: CASPVGGNYGYTF
cdr3_nt: TGTGCCTCCCCAGTCGGCGGAAACTATGGCTACACCTTC
v_call: TRBV7-3
cdr3_length: 13
j_call: TRBJ1-2
clone_size: few
d_call: NA

cdr3_aa: CASSFGTGFSNQPQHF
cdr3_nt: TGTGCCAGCAGCTTCGGGACAGGGTTTTCGAATCAGCCCCAGCATTTT
v_call: TRBV5-6
cdr3_length: 16
j_call: TRBJ1-5
clone_size: NA
d_call: TRBD1

cdr3_aa: CASSPFEDPQYF
cdr3_nt: TGTGCCAGCAGCCCCTTCGAGGATCCGCAGTATTTT
v_call: TRBV7-9
cdr3_length: 12
j_call: TRBJ2-3
clone_size: NA
d_call: NA

cdr3_aa: CAWSLYQGSEQFF
cdr3_nt: TGTGCCTGGAGTTTGTACCAGGGTAGTGAGCAGTTCTTC
v_call: TRBV30
cdr3_length: 13
j_call: TRBJ2-1
clone_size: NA
d_call: NA

cdr3_aa: CASSKRKWPYGYTF
cdr3_nt: TGTGCCAGCAGCAAGCGGAAATGGCCCTATGGCTACACCTTC
v_call: TRBV21-1
cdr3_length: 14
j_call: TRBJ1-2
clone_size: NA
d_call: NA

cdr3_aa: CASSLGLGQGMSSYEQYF
cdr3_nt: TGTGCCAGCAGCTTAGGCCTTGGACAGGGAATGAGCTCCTACGAGCAGTACTTC
v_call: TRBV11-3
cdr3_length: 18
j_call: TRBJ2-7
clone_size: NA
d_call: TRBD1

cdr3_aa: CASSRREGRSEAFF
cdr3_nt: TGCGCCAGCAGCCGCAGGGAGGGAAGGAGTGAAGCTTTCTTT
v_call: TRBV5-1
cdr3_length: 14
j_call: TRBJ1-1
clone_size: NA
d_call: NA

cdr3_aa: CAWSAPPGPNTDTQYF
cdr3_nt: TGTGCCTGGAGCGCACCCCCAGGGCCCAACACAGATACGCAGTATTTT
v_call: TRBV30
cdr3_length: 16
j_call: TRBJ2-3
clone_size: NA
d_call: NA

cdr3_aa: CASSIARDTEAFF
cdr3_nt: TGTGCCAGTAGTATCGCCCGGGACACTGAAGCTTTCTTT
v_call: TRBV19
cdr3_length: 13
j_call: TRBJ1-1
clone_size: NA
d_call: NA

cdr3_aa: CAIRGEETQYF
cdr3_nt: TGTGCCATCAGAGGAGAGGAGACCCAGTACTTC
v_call: TRBV10-3
cdr3_length: 11
j_call: TRBJ2-5
clone_size: NA
d_call: NA

cdr3_aa: CASSLGSSSTEAFF
cdr3_nt: TGTGCCAGCAGCTTGGGCAGTTCGAGCACTGAAGCTTTCTTT
v_call: TRBV7-3
cdr3_length: 14
j_call: TRBJ1-1
clone_size: NA
d_call: NA

cdr3_aa: CASSVKPGQGAGSYNSPLHF
cdr3_nt: TGTGCCAGCAGTGTCAAGCCGGGACAGGGGGCCGGCTCCTATAATTCACCCCTCCACTTT
v_call: TRBV6-1
cdr3_length: 20
j_call: TRBJ1-6
clone_size: once
d_call: TRBD1

cdr3_aa: CASGPYGTDTQYF
cdr3_nt: TGTGCTAGTGGTCCTTACGGGACAGATACGCAGTATTTT
v_call: TRBV12-5
cdr3_length: 13
j_call: TRBJ2-3
clone_size: NA
d_call: NA

cdr3_aa: CASSPDGTVYGYTF
cdr3_nt: TGTGCCAGCAGCCCCGACGGGACAGTTTATGGCTACACCTTC
v_call: TRBV6-5
cdr3_length: 14
j_call: TRBJ1-2
clone_size: NA
d_call: TRBD1

cdr3_aa: CASSLSPGQTGGDTQYF
cdr3_nt: TGTGCCAGCAGCTTATCCCCGGGACAGACCGGTGGAGATACGCAGTATTTT
v_call: TRBV5-4
cdr3_length: 17
j_call: TRBJ2-3
clone_size: NA
d_call: TRBD1

cdr3_aa: CAWTVTGETQYF
cdr3_nt: TGTGCCTGGACTGTCACGGGGGAGACCCAGTACTTC
v_call: TRBV30
cdr3_length: 12
j_call: TRBJ2-5
clone_size: NA
d_call: NA

cdr3_aa: CASTSSTYEQYF
cdr3_nt: TGTGCCAGTACTTCGAGCACCTACGAGCAGTACTTC
v_call: TRBV19
cdr3_length: 12
j_call: TRBJ2-7
clone_size: NA
d_call: NA

cdr3_aa: CASSHADTQYF
cdr3_nt: TGTGCCAGCAGCCACGCAGATACGCAGTATTTT
v_call: TRBV14
cdr3_length: 11
j_call: TRBJ2-3
clone_size: NA
d_call: NA